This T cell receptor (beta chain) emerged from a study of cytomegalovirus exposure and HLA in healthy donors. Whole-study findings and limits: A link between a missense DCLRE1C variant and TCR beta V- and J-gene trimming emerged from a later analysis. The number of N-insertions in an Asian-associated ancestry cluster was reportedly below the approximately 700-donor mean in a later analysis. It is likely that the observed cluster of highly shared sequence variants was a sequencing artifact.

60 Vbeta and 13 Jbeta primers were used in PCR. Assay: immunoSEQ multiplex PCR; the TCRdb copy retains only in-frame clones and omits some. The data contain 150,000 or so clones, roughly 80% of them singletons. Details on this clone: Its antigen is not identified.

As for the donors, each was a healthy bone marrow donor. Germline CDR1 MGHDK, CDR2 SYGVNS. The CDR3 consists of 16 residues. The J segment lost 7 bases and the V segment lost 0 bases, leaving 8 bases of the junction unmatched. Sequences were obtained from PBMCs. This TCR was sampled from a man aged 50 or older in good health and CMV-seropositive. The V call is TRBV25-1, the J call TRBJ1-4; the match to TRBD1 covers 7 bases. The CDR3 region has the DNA TGTGCCAGCAGTGAATATGTTGGACAGGCTCTTGAAAAACTGTTTTTT. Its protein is CASSEYVGQALEKLFF.